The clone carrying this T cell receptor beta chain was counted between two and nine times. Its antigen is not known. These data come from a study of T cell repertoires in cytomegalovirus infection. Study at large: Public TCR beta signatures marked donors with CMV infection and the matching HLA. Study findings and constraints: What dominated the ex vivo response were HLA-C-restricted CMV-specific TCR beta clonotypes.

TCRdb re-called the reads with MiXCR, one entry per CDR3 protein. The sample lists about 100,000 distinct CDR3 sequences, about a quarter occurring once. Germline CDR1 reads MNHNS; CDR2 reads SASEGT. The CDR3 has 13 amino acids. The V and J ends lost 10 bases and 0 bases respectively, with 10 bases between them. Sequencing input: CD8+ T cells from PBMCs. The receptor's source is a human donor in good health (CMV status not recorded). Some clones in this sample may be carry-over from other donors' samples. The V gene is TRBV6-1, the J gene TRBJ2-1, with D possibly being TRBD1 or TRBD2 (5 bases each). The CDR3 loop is CATAGSSYNEQFF. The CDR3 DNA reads TGTGCCACGGCAGGGAGCTCCTACAATGAGCAGTTCTTC.